This section outlines one T cell receptor (beta chain) sequence together with its context. The germline V and J ends were trimmed by 3 bases and 0 bases, with 15 bases remaining between them. The CDR3 is made up of 17 amino acids. Per the germline V gene, CDR1 is LNHDA and CDR2 is SQIVND (reference sequence). Profiling relied on immunoSEQ multiplex PCR, and the TCRdb table lists in-frame clones only, not all of them. The data show over 150,000 clones, with around 91% seen just once and around 1.5% held by the top ten. This specimen belongs to a study of control samples from healthy donors and cancer patients.

Input material: blood. The clonotype was recovered from a woman between 50 and 59 years old in good health. The chain has TRBV19 and TRBJ1-3; D gene ambiguous. The CDR3 region is CASSIVVAKLSGNTIYF. In nucleotides, the CDR3 is TGTGCCAGTAGTATTGTGGTTGCGAAGCTCTCTGGAAACACCATATATTTT.